Listed here are 27 T cell receptor beta chains from one sample, sequenced in a study of blood T cell repertoires in COVID-19. Profiled with immunoSEQ multiplex PCR; TCRdb holds only in-frame clones, not every one. The sample shows about 44,000 clones, 90% to 95% of them seen only once. Material: peripheral blood. These receptors all come from a man between 45 and 60 years old with COVID-19, enrolled during active disease.

This chain uses TRBV4-1 with TRBJ2-7, with a possible D match to TRBD2 (5 bases). The V gene's germline CDR1 is MGHRA and CDR2 YSYEKL. The V and J ends lost 2 bases and 2 bases respectively, with 13 bases between them. This CDR3 comprises 15 residues. CDR3 in amino acids: CASSQSLAHTYEQYF. DNA of the CDR3: TGCGCCAGCAGCCAAAGCCTAGCCCACACCTACGAGCAGTACTTC.

The chain couples TRBV28 to TRBJ2-3, with TRBD1 matching over 8 bases. The CDR3 totals 13 residues. From germline, CDR1 is MDHEN and CDR2 SYDVKM. The ends lost 6 bases at V and 3 bases at J; junction bases unmatched: 2. CDR3 region: CASRRTGTDTQYF. The CDR3 bases are TGTGCCAGCAGACGGACAGGGACAGATACGCAGTATTTT.

The V call is TRBV30, the J call TRBJ1-2, with 10 bases identical to TRBD1. CDR1 GTSNPN and CDR2 SVGIG come from the germline V gene (reference sequence). With 3 bases clipped from V and 5 bases from J, the junction kept 9 bases outside the gene matches. CDR3 size: 15 residues. This chain's CDR3 is CAWSARDRGGYGYTF. Written as DNA, the CDR3 is TGTGCCTGGAGCGCCCGGGACAGGGGCGGGTATGGCTACACCTTC. Full variable domain (rest looked up from reference TRBV30 and TRBJ1-2): SQTIHQWPATLVQPVGSPLSLECTVEGTSNPNLYWYRQAAGRGLQLLFYSVGIGQISSEVPQNLSASRPQDRQFILSSKKLLLSDSGFYLCAWSARDRGGYGYTFGSGTRLTVV.

V usage is TRBV14 and J usage is TRBJ2-2; D may be TRBD2 (6 bases). The germline CDR1 and CDR2 sequences are SGHDN and FVKESK. The CDR3 extends over 16 amino acids. V was cut by 1 base and J by 0 bases, with 9 bases left in between. The CDR3 reads CASSQASSANTGELFF. CDR3 nucleotides: TGTGCCAGCAGCCAAGCATCTAGCGCGAACACCGGGGAGCTGTTTTTT. The full variable domain, completed using reference TRBV14 and TRBJ2-2, is EAGVTQFPSHSVIEKGQTVTLRCDPISGHDNLYWYRRVMGKEIKFLLHFVKESKQDESGMPNNRFLAERTGGTYSTLKVQPAELEDSGVYFCASSQASSANTGELFFGEGSRLTVL.

CDR3 sequence (DNA): TGTGCCAGCAGTTACGGTCGGGGGAATGAGCAGTTCTTC. Translation: CASSYGRGNEQFF. The chain joins TRBV6-5 to TRBJ2-1, with D maybe TRBD2 (6 bases). V lost 2 bases and J lost 7, with 9 bases in between. The CDR3 is 13 residues long. CDR1 is MNHEY and CDR2 is SVGAGI in the germline V gene.

This chain uses TRBV19 with TRBJ1-3, with TRBD1 matching 12 bases. Germline V lookup: CDR1 LNHDA, CDR2 SQIVND (reference sequence). This CDR3 is built from 16 residues. The junction had 6 bases not matched to a gene; V was cut back by 4 bases and J by 5 bases. CDR3 bases: TGTGCCAGTAGTAGCACCCGGGACAGGGGGCGAAACACCATATATTTT. Translating gives CASSSTRDRGRNTIYF.

The V gene is TRBV11-2, the J gene TRBJ2-1, with D possibly TRBD2 on 7 matching bases. Trimming took off 2 bases at V and 4 bases at J, with 12 bases between the two ends. Germline CDR1 is SGHAT and CDR2 is FQNNGV. The CDR3 is 15 amino acids. CDR3 loop: CASSLLRGGYNEQFF. For the CDR3, the DNA is TGTGCCAGCAGCTTATTGAGGGGGGGATACAATGAGCAGTTCTTC. The full variable domain, with the rest looked up from reference TRBV11-2 and TRBJ2-1, is EAGVAQSPRYKIIEKRQSVAFWCNPISGHATLYWYQQILGQGPKLLIQFQNNGVVDDSQLPKDRFSAERLKGVDSTLKIQPAKLEDSAVYLCASSLLRGGYNEQFFGPGTRLTVL.

V is TRBV30 and J is TRBJ1-1, with D uncertain. Trimming shortened V by 3 bases and J by 2 bases, and 10 bases separated the two germline ends. Germline V lookup: CDR1 GTSNPN, CDR2 SVGIG (reference sequence). The CDR3 totals 13 residues. CDR3 DNA: TGTGCCTGGAGGCCAGGATTCAACACTGAAGCTTTCTTT. Residues: CAWRPGFNTEAFF.

J is TRBJ1-5 and V is TRBV6-6, with a tentative D call TRBD1 (5 bases). Germline V lookup: CDR1 MNHNY, CDR2 SVGAGI (reference sequence). This CDR3 spans 15 amino acids. Trimming cost V 4 bases and J 4 bases, with 14 bases left between them. CDR3 bases: TGTGCCAGCAGTTCAGACAGAATAACAAATCAGCCCCAGCATTTT. Translating gives CASSSDRITNQPQHF.

The chain recombines TRBV30 with TRBJ2-7; D is perhaps TRBD2 (5 bases). V lost 2 bases, J lost 5 bases, and 13 bases lay in between. Germline values: CDR1 GTSNPN, CDR2 SVGIG (reference sequence). CDR3 size: 13 residues. The CDR3 DNA is TGTGCCTGGAGTAGTGGGAGTTCAGACGAGCAGTACTTC. As protein: CAWSSGSSDEQYF.

V gene TRBV29-1 combines with J gene TRBJ2-2; 10 bases are a match to TRBD2. CDR1 and CDR2 from the germline V gene are SQVTM and ANQGSEA. CDR3 length: 15 amino acids. With 2 bases clipped from V and 3 bases from J, the junction kept 3 bases outside the gene matches. In nucleotides, the CDR3 is TGCAGCGTTGAACTAGCGGGAGTGTACACCGGGGAGCTGTTTTTT. Protein product: CSVELAGVYTGELFF.

This chain joins TRBV15 and TRBJ2-3, with TRBD2 matching 7 bases. The CDR3 covers 15 residues. V trimming: 5 bases; J trimming: 5 bases; junction bases outside the gene matches: 10. In germline, CDR1 is LNHNV, CDR2 YYDKDF (reference sequence). The CDR3 protein is CATSRYAGAIDTQYF. CDR3 nucleotides: TGTGCCACCAGCCGGTATGCGGGAGCGATAGATACGCAGTATTTT.

The genes are TRBV11-2 and TRBJ2-1; 8 bases are a match to TRBD2. V lost 3 bases, J lost 8 bases, and 3 bases stayed unmatched. Germline V gives CDR1 SGHAT, CDR2 FQNNGV. This CDR3 is 13 amino acids long. The DNA for the CDR3 is TGTGCCAGCAGCTTGGCGGGGGGCGATGAGCAGTTCTTC. Its translation: CASSLAGGDEQFF. Supplemented by reference TRBV11-2 and TRBJ2-1, the full variable domain reads EAGVAQSPRYKIIEKRQSVAFWCNPISGHATLYWYQQILGQGPKLLIQFQNNGVVDDSQLPKDRFSAERLKGVDSTLKIQPAKLEDSAVYLCASSLAGGDEQFFGPGTRLTVL.

The chain combines TRBV28 with TRBJ1-1, with D tentatively TRBD1 (6 bases). V lost 4 bases and J 0 bases, leaving 12 bases between the germline ends. The CDR3 contains 15 residues. Germline-derived CDR1 and CDR2 are MDHEN and SYDVKM. The CDR3 is CASSWGGSMNTEAFF. The CDR3 region has the DNA TGTGCCAGCAGTTGGGGGGGCTCAATGAACACTGAAGCTTTCTTT.

The V and J genes are TRBV3-1 (or the pseudogene TRBV3-2) and TRBJ1-4, with D uncertain. V was clipped by 0 bases and J by 8 bases, with 7 bases between them. The germline gives CDR1 LGHDT, CDR2 YNNKEL (reference sequence). The length of the CDR3 is 13 residues. The DNA for the CDR3 is TGTGCCAGCAGCCAAGAATACGCGGAAAAACTGTTTTTT. Its protein is CASSQEYAEKLFF.

CDR3 amino acids: CASSSDRGRAEAFF. DNA for the CDR3: TGTGCCAGCAGTTCAGACAGGGGGCGAGCTGAAGCTTTCTTT. The genes are TRBV6-5 and TRBJ1-1, with 10 bases identical to TRBD1. Losses at the gene ends were 4 bases for V and 6 bases for J; bases not matched to a gene: 5. This CDR3 has 14 residues. Germline values: CDR1 MNHEY, CDR2 SVGAGI.

The chain links TRBV14 to TRBJ2-2; TRBD2 aligns across 8 bases. CDR1 and CDR2 from the germline V gene are SGHDN and FVKESK. The CDR3 totals 17 residues. Trimming at V came to 0 bases and at J to 3 bases, leaving 6 bases not matched to a gene. The CDR3 sequence: CASSQDLTSGYTGELFF. The CDR3 DNA is TGTGCCAGCAGCCAAGATCTTACTAGCGGTTACACCGGGGAGCTGTTTTTT.

The chain joins TRBV5-4 to TRBJ1-6; D may be TRBD1 (6 bases). The CDR3 totals 15 residues. V was trimmed by 7 bases and J by 4 bases, leaving 15 bases between them. CDR1 is SGHNT and CDR2 is YYREEE in the germline V gene (reference sequence). The CDR3 loop is CASRNRVEYNSPLHF. The DNA of the CDR3 is TGTGCCAGCCGGAACAGGGTAGAGTATAATTCACCCCTCCACTTT.

The rearrangement uses TRBV7-9 and TRBJ2-5; D is perhaps TRBD1 (6 bases). V shed 5 bases and J shed 5 bases, with 18 bases lying between them. CDR1 is SEHNR and CDR2 is FQNEAQ in the germline V gene (reference sequence). The CDR3 covers 15 residues. For the CDR3, the DNA is TGTGCCAGCAGCCCCCTGACAGGACCCGGGGAGACCCAGTACTTC. This gives the protein CASSPLTGPGETQYF.

V is TRBV11-2 and J is TRBJ2-4, with 9 bases lining up with TRBD2. The CDR3 has 16 amino acids. The V gene's germline CDR1 is SGHAT and CDR2 FQNNGV. Germline trimming cut 5 bases from V and 0 bases from J; bases unmatched to any gene: 5. The CDR3 is CASSPRLAVAKNIQYF. For the CDR3, the DNA is TGTGCCAGCAGCCCCCGACTAGCGGTAGCCAAAAACATTCAGTACTTC. The full variable domain, its missing parts supplied by reference TRBV11-2 and TRBJ2-4, is EAGVAQSPRYKIIEKRQSVAFWCNPISGHATLYWYQQILGQGPKLLIQFQNNGVVDDSQLPKDRFSAERLKGVDSTLKIQPAKLEDSAVYLCASSPRLAVAKNIQYFGAGTRLSVL.

The rearrangement joins TRBV24-1 to TRBJ1-2; D is perhaps TRBD1 (6 bases). The ends were cut back, 6 bases at V and 7 bases at J, with 23 bases in the middle. This CDR3 comprises 16 residues. Germline assignment: CDR1 KGHDR and CDR2 SFDVKD. The CDR3 sequence is CATSLFGKGVGCGYTF. The CDR3 nucleotides are TGTGCCACCAGTCTTTTCGGGAAGGGGGTGGGTTGTGGCTACACCTTC.

The chain couples TRBV2 to TRBJ2-7; possibly TRBD2 for D (6 bases). The germline V gene has CDR1 SNHLY and CDR2 FYNNEI. The CDR3 has 12 residues. V was trimmed by 3 bases and J by 6 bases, leaving 9 bases between them. The CDR3 sequence: CASSETGVEQYF. CDR3 coding DNA: TGTGCCAGCAGTGAGACGGGGGTCGAGCAGTACTTC. Full variable domain (outside the CDR3, taken from reference TRBV2 and TRBJ2-7): EPEVTQTPSHQVTQMGQEVILRCVPISNHLYFYWYRQILGQKVEFLVSFYNNEISEKSEIFDDQFSVERPDGSNFTLKIRSTKLEDSAMYFCASSETGVEQYFGPGTRLTVT.

This clone appeared a single time. The genes are TRBV5-1 and TRBJ2-1, with 12 bases identical to TRBD2. Germline V gene lookup returns CDR1 SGHRS and CDR2 YFSETQ. The CDR3 runs 13 residues. V gave up 5 bases and J gave up 6 bases; unmatched junction bases: 0. The CDR3 DNA is TGCGCCAGCAGACTAGCGGGAGGCAATGAGCAGTTCTTC. Its translation: CASRLAGGNEQFF. The full variable domain, its missing parts supplied by reference TRBV5-1 and TRBJ2-1, is KAGVTQTPRYLIKTRGQQVTLSCSPISGHRSVSWYQQTPGQGLQFLFEYFSETQRNKGNFPGRFSGRQFSNSRSEMNVSTLELGDSALYLCASRLAGGNEQFFGPGTRLTVL.

The chain uses TRBV6-5 and TRBJ2-5, with D uncertain. V lost 2 bases and J lost 5, with 3 bases in between. The germline CDR1 and CDR2 sequences are MNHEY and SVGAGI. There are 11 residues in the CDR3. CDR3 sequence: CASSYEETQYF. CDR3 coding DNA: TGTGCCAGCAGTTACGAGGAGACCCAGTACTTC.

The chain is built from TRBV7-6 and TRBJ1-3; no clear D. The V gene lost 0 bases and the J gene lost 0 bases, with 9 bases spanning the gap. The CDR3 totals 16 residues. The germline V gene encodes CDR1 SGHVS and CDR2 FNYEAQ. The DNA for the CDR3 is TGTGCCAGCAGCTTAGCGAGCCTCAACTCTGGAAACACCATATATTTT. It codes for CASSLASLNSGNTIYF.

The chain employs TRBV19 and TRBJ1-2; no firm D call. The CDR3 runs 14 residues. Germline V CDR1 and CDR2: LNHDA, SQIVND (reference sequence). Trimming cost V 3 bases and J 8 bases, with 16 bases left between them. CDR3 coding DNA: TGTGCCAGTAGTATGAGGAGTCGAGTTGAGGGCTACACCTTC. This sequence encodes CASSMRSRVEGYTF.

The V call is TRBV7-2, the J call TRBJ2-5; TRBD2 is a possible D gene (5 bases). Germline CDR1 is SGHTA and CDR2 is FQGNSA. This CDR3 has 16 residues. The V end lost 5 bases, the J end lost 5 bases, and 21 bases lay between the germline ends. CDR3 loop: CASSLERLSPGETQYF. Here the CDR3 DNA reads TGTGCCAGCAGCCTGGAGCGGTTAAGCCCGGGGGAGACCCAGTACTTC.